A selection of T cell receptor beta chains follows, all from one sample in a study of cytomegalovirus exposure and HLA in healthy donors. Method: immunoSEQ multiplex PCR; TCRdb's copy keeps in-frame clones and lacks some. In the table there are fewer than 200,000 clones, less than 75% of which are singletons. The source material was PBMCs. Every receptor here comes from a girl aged 10 to 17 in good health and CMV-seronegative. Each CDR3 is given with its conserved first and last residue. Clone size is stated in some rows and not others, as once, few, many or a class when expanded.

v_gene: TRBV5-1; abundance: NA; CDR3aa: CASTLKQGEQFF
v_gene: TRBV7-9; abundance: NA; CDR3aa: CASSPGGKQYF
v_gene: TRBV7-9; abundance: NA; CDR3aa: CASSLGLAGEDIQYF
v_gene: TRBV5-1; abundance: NA; CDR3aa: CASSFGELPANYGYTF
v_gene: TRBV4-1; abundance: NA; CDR3aa: CASSQASSNYGYTF
v_gene: TRBV5-1; abundance: NA; CDR3aa: CASSRLGGTEAFF
v_gene: TRBV4-1; abundance: NA; CDR3aa: CASSQVTGDEGYTF
v_gene: TRBV5-4; abundance: NA; CDR3aa: CASKGRTSGEQFF
v_gene: TRBV7-8; abundance: few; CDR3aa: CASSSLVAAEAFF
v_gene: TRBV7-7; abundance: NA; CDR3aa: CASSLNTGGLNTQYF
v_gene: TRBV6-5; abundance: NA; CDR3aa: CASSFTGTAIYGYTF
v_gene: TRBV6-1; abundance: NA; CDR3aa: CASSEYPRTGALYGYTF
v_gene: TRBV15; abundance: NA; CDR3aa: CATDQGTNEKLFF
v_gene: TRBV6-5; abundance: once; CDR3aa: CASSYSEFFTDTQYF
v_gene: TRBV5-1; abundance: NA; CDR3aa: CASRGLGGYQETQYF
v_gene: TRBV27; abundance: NA; CDR3aa: CASSLSEGVLYEQYF
v_gene: TRBV30; abundance: NA; CDR3aa: CAWRGRAQNTEAFF
v_gene: TRBV2; abundance: NA; CDR3aa: CASSEGQGFTGELFF
v_gene: TRBV7-9; abundance: NA; CDR3aa: CASSLYRGGNQPQHF
v_gene: TRBV5-6; abundance: NA; CDR3aa: CASSLSGQSYGYTF